One and the same sample provided the 4 T cell receptor beta chains below, sequenced in a study of shared clonotypes between healthy human individuals. In the naive CD8 group, cells lacked CD45RO and were positively selected for CCR7, so terminally differentiated effector memory CD45RA+ cells were left out. The data were produced by immunoSEQ multiplex PCR, yet TCRdb's version contains in-frame clones alone and is incomplete. This table has a few million clones, roughly 93% appearing once. The sample taken for sequencing was naive CD8+ T cells from PBMCs. The origin of the receptors is a man in his late teens or twenties in good health. Some clones in this sample may be carry-over from other donors' samples.

The V and J genes are TRBV6-1 and TRBJ1-6; D call uncertain. Trimming took 3 bases from V and 10 from J, leaving 13 bases between them. CDR1 is MNHNS and CDR2 is SASEGT in the germline V gene. CDR3 length equals 14 residues. CDR3 sequence: CASSDLIISSPLHF. DNA of the CDR3: TGTGCCAGCAGTGACCTTATAATAAGCTCACCCCTCCACTTT.

Regarding this clone: The identical CDR3 is also encoded by other nucleotide sequences in the sample. The chain has TRBV4-1 and TRBJ1-5; D is perhaps TRBD1 (5 bases). The CDR3 runs to 13 residues. CDR1 is MGHRA and CDR2 is YSYEKL in the germline V gene. Trimming cost V 3 bases and J 6 bases, with 9 bases left between them. The CDR3 sequence: CASSQGLGQPQHF. CDR3 nucleotides: TGCGCCAGCAGCCAGGGGCTAGGTCAGCCCCAGCATTTT.

The rearrangement links TRBV13 to TRBJ2-7; D is perhaps TRBD2 (6 bases). CDR3 length equals 15 residues. With 1 base removed from V and 2 bases from J, the gap between germline ends came to 12 bases. CDR1 PRHDT and CDR2 FYEKMQ come from the germline V gene (reference sequence). In nucleotides, the CDR3 is TGTGCCAGCAGCTTAGATAAGGAGGGCCCCTACGAGCAGTACTTC. This codes for CASSLDKEGPYEQYF.

The chain recombines TRBV7-9 with TRBJ2-7, with D perhaps TRBD2 (6 bases). Per germline, CDR1 SEHNR and CDR2 FQNEAQ (reference sequence). Trimming removed 3 bases from V and 1 base from J, with 13 bases in between. The CDR3 sequence is 15 residues long. CDR3 nucleotide sequence: TGTGCCAGCAGCTTCCCGGGAGTGCCATCCTACGAGCAGTACTTC. Translation gives CASSFPGVPSYEQYF.